This T cell receptor beta chain derives from a study of blood T cell repertoires in COVID-19. The overall study: The analysed material was cDNA or gDNA that came from T cells, B-cell-depleted T cells, or PBMCs.

Cohort placement rested on clinical history that participants reported themselves. Cohort 3 donors counted as recovered after two negative PCRs, clearance, or resolved symptoms. The V gene's germline CDR1 is SGHVS and CDR2 FNYEAQ. Trimming left V 0 bases short and J 0 bases short, with 15 bases between. This CDR3 spans 17 amino acids. Original processing methods: Reference gene primer amplification gave estimated nucleated cell counts. Using immunoSEQ multiplex PCR, the repertoire was profiled, and TCRdb retains in-frame clones only, with some absent. V, J and clone size were drawn from that table, and D and trimming were deduced from the DNA. There are 250,000 to 350,000 clones in the sample; roughly 90% occur only once, and roughly 2.6% lies in the top ten.

This TCR came from a man aged 60 to 75 who had recovered from COVID-19. Material: PBMCs or T cells enriched from blood (not recorded which). The J gene is TRBJ2-7, the V gene TRBV7-6, with D possibly being TRBD2 (5 bases). The chain's CDR3 is CASSLAPTRAISYEQYF. In DNA, the CDR3 is TGTGCCAGCAGCTTAGCGCCTACTAGGGCTATCTCCTACGAGCAGTACTTC.